This TCR beta chain was identified during a study of T cells in Graves' hyperthyroidism and ophthalmopathy (dated by TCRdb to between 2017 and 2020). With respect to the entire study: Peripheral blood was sampled at the time of initial diagnosis, prior to any treatment. A discovery cohort of around 98 patients, 43 with Graves' ophthalmopathy and about 58 with stable Graves' hyperthyroidism, was used to find distinguishing TCR V-J signatures. Prospective prediction of ophthalmopathy was tested in an independent validation cohort consisting of roughly 19 hyperthyroidism patients and approximately 16 patients who later progressed to ophthalmopathy. The roughly 94 discovery patients were randomly split 7:3 into training and test sets. The study also compared thyroid tissue and blood T-cell repertoires from more than 5 Graves' hyperthyroidism patients. Once sampling was done, hyperthyroidism patients were given methimazole at a starting dose of 30 mg daily, whereas ophthalmopathy patients were given high-dose intravenous methylprednisolone. According to the paper, TCR Vbeta CDR3 sequencing was carried out on about 140 peripheral blood samples, which came from around 43 ophthalmopathy, fewer than 80 hyperthyroidism and about 17 progressor patients.

Of note for this clonotype: Its target antigen remains unknown. No base quality information exists; no much larger clone differs at one position.

Moderately to severely active disease, a Clinical Activity Score of at least 3, a NOSPECS grade of at least 4, and a duration under 3 months were present in ophthalmopathy patients. The study excluded patients with uncontrolled infections, other autoimmune diseases, pregnancy or lactation. Diagnoses relied on clinical symptoms, serum thyroxine and TRAb, thyroid ultrasound and orbital computed tomography. PBMCs were isolated from about 9 ml of fresh peripheral blood by Ficoll-Paque density gradient centrifugation. Trizol reagent was used to extract total RNA, and RNA quality was then checked on an Agilent 2100 Bioanalyzer. Overall study results and their limits: In validation, the model predicted progression to ophthalmopathy a median of 6.5 months before onset, with about 67% sensitivity and roughly 77% specificity. Most expanded thyroid clonotypes (frequency above 0.001) were also detected in blood, a finding suggesting that blood repertoires may reflect thyroid immune responses. In cross-validation, a model built on a 13 V-J signature told ophthalmopathy apart from stable hyperthyroidism with 85% to 90% sensitivity and roughly 82% specificity, and in testing the same model reached 80%/75%. No statistical method was used to fix the sample size in advance, and group allocation was not hidden from the investigators.

TCR beta CDR3 regions were amplified from RNA transcripts. The TCR CDR3 was subjected to a first round of RT-PCR using the HTBI primer set and the Qiagen OneStep RT-PCR kit. Libraries were constructed in a second round of multiplex PCR, after which size selection and purification were carried out. Paired-end sequencing of the libraries was performed with 100 bp reads on an Illumina HiSeq2000. The study's processing was this. SOAPnuke was used to process the raw data, with reads discarded if the reads contained adapters or uncalled bases, had a mean Phred below 15, or lacked an exact constant-primer or identifier match. High-quality paired reads were merged with COPE v1.2.5, and unique nucleotide sequences were defined as clonotypes. MiTCR v1.1 was used to align clonotypes to the IMGT TRBV, TRBD and TRBJ reference segments. The analysis was restricted to V-J combinations with a frequency above 0.0001, which together covered approximately 99% of the repertoires. The TCS score was defined as F50 (clonal expansion) divided by E x V (chaos), with BLOSUM62-based TCRdist calculated between CDR3 peptides within each V-J. Welch's t-statistics and random forest reduced just over 500 V-J features to roughly 13, which were used in a naive Bayes classifier (R e1071). Starting from the raw public reads, TCRdb applied fastp trimming at Q25, assembled clones with MiXCR and retained in-frame beta chains. CDR3 protein duplicates are merged, each entry listing the most common genes and DNA. The V and J calls come from TCRdb's annotation, not from the publication. Within this sample are hundreds of thousands of distinct CDR3 sequences, with around 20% of them counted one time only. Jointly, the top ten make up 34% of the sample.

From cysteine to phenylalanine, the CDR3 is 14 amino acids long. Only the CDR3 portion is preserved as DNA: 42 bases, with reading frame beginning at the first base. Deletion took 3 bases off V and 2 bases off J, with a span of 13 bases between the germline ends. Sequences DFQATT (CDR1) and SNEGSKA (CDR2) are obtained from the germline V gene (reference sequence). This chain joins TRBV20-1 to TRBJ2-5; TRBD2 is a possible D gene, resting on 5 matching bases. The receptor's source is a man younger than 40 with Graves' ophthalmopathy. Sequenced input: blood. The DNA sequence is as follows: TGCAGTGCTAGTCCTAGCAGGCGGCAAGAGACCCAGTACTTC. This sequence encodes CSASPSRRQETQYF.